What follows are 6 T cell receptor beta chains derived from one specimen sequenced in a study of T cell clonotyping in hematopoietic cell transplantation. TCRdb's copy holds only in-frame clones and misses some; the assay was immunoSEQ multiplex PCR. The data contain about 15,000 clones, 70% to 75% of them singletons. Material for sequencing was peripheral blood mononuclear cells. Receptors were obtained from a woman aged 60 to 75 in good health. Some clones in this sample may be carry-over from other donors' samples.

The chain carries TRBV6-4 and TRBJ1-2, with 7 nucleotides matching TRBD1. The CDR3 totals 15 residues. V lost 6 bases, J lost 7 bases, and 14 bases stayed unmatched. The germline gives CDR1 MRHNA, CDR2 SNTAGT. The CDR3 region has the DNA TGTGCCAGCAGGGCACAGGGGTTCTCCGGTGGTGGCTACACCTTC. Translating it yields CASRAQGFSGGGYTF.

The genes are TRBV6-6 and TRBJ2-5; D ambiguous. The DNA end lines up better with TRBJ2-7; the J call may be wrong. This CDR3 comprises 11 residues. CDR1 is MNHNY and CDR2 is SVGAGI in the germline V gene (reference sequence). The CDR3 loop is CASSPNYEQYF. DNA of the CDR3: TGTGCCAGCAGCCCCAACTACGAGCAGTACTTC.

Only a few counts were recorded for this clone. V and J are TRBV10-3 and TRBJ2-5; either TRBD1 or TRBD2 may fit D (5 bases each). The J call is doubtful: the DNA matches TRBJ2-7 better. The CDR3 totals 12 residues. CDR1 ENHRY and CDR2 SYGVKD come from the germline V gene. In DNA, the CDR3 is TGTGCCATCGGGACGTCGAGCTACGAGCAGTACTTC. This translates into CAIGTSSYEQYF.

Written as DNA, the CDR3 is TGCGCCAGCAGCCCCGGGGGGAACACTGAAGCTTTCTTT. Its protein is CASSPGGNTEAFF. The rearrangement uses TRBV5-1 and TRBJ1-1, with D maybe TRBD1 (5 bases). V shed 4 bases and J shed 1 base, with 8 bases lying between them. The CDR3 spans 13 residues. The germline gives CDR1 SGHRS, CDR2 YFSETQ.

This clone has only a few counts. The chain has TRBV2 and TRBJ2-1; 8 nucleotides align to TRBD2. This CDR3 is built from 15 residues. The germline CDR1 and CDR2 sequences are SNHLY and FYNNEI. V lost 1 base to trimming and J lost 7 bases; unmatched junction nucleotides: 6. The CDR3 DNA sequence: TGTGCCAGCAGTGAAGGCGGGGGGCCAATAAATGAGCAGTTCTTC. It encodes CASSEGGGPINEQFF.

The chain employs TRBV4-3 and TRBJ2-4; D uncertain. The V gene's germline CDR1 is LGHNA and CDR2 YSLEER. Trimming pared 5 bases from V and 1 base from J, leaving 9 bases between. This CDR3 contains 14 residues. This chain's CDR3 is CASSVRVAKNIQYF. The CDR3 DNA is TGCGCCAGCAGCGTCCGGGTCGCCAAAAACATTCAGTACTTC.